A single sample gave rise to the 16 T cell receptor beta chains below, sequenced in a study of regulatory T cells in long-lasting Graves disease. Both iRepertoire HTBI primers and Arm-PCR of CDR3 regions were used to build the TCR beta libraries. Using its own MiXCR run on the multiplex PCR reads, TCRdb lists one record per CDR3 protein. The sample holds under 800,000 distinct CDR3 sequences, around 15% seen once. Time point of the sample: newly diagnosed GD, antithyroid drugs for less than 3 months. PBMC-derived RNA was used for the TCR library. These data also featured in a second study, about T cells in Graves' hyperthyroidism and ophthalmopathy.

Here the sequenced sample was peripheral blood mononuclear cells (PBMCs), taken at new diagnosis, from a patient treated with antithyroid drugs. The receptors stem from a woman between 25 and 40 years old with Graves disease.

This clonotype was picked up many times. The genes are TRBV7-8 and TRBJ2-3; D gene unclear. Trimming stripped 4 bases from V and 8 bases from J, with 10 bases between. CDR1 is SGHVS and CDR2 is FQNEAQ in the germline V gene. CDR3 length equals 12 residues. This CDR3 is CASSSWQATQYF. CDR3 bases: TGTGCCAGCAGCTCGTGGCAGGCTACGCAGTATTTT.

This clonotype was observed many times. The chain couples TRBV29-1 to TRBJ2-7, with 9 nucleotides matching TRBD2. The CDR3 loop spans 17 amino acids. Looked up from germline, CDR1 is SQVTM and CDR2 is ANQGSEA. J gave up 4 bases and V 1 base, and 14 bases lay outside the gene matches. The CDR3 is CSVEVPVLAGASYEQYF. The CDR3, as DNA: TGCAGCGTTGAAGTCCCCGTTTTAGCGGGAGCCTCGTACGAGCAGTACTTC.

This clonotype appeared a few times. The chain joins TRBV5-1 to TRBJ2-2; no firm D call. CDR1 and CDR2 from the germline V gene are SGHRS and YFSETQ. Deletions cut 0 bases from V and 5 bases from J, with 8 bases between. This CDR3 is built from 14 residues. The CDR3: CASSLESTTGELFF. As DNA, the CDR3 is TGCGCCAGCAGCTTGGAATCGACGACCGGGGAGCTGTTTTTT.

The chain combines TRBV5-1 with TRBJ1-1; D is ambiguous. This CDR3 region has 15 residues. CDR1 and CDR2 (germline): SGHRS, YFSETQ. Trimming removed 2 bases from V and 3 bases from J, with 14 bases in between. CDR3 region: CASSLASGFHTEAFF. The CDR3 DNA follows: TGCGCCAGCAGCTTAGCCTCGGGGTTTCACACTGAAGCTTTCTTT.

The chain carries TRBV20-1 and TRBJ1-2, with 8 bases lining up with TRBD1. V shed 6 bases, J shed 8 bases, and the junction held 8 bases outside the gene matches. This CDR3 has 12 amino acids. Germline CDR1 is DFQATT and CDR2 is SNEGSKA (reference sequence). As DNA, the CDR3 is TGCAGTGCCCACAGGGGGGCGAGGGGCTACACCTTC. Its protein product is CSAHRGARGYTF.

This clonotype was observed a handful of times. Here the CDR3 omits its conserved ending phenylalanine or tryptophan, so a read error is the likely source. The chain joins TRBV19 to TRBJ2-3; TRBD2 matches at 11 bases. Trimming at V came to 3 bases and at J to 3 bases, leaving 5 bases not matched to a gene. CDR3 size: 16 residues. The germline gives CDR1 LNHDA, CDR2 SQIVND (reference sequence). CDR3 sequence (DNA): TGTGCCAGTAGTATGACTAGCGGGATGGCTACAGATACGCAGTATCTT. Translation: CASSMTSGMATDTQYL.

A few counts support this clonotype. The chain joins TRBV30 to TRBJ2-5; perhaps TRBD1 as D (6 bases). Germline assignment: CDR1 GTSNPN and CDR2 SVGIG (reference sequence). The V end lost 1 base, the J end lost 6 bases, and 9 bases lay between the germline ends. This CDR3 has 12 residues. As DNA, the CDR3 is TGTGCCTGGAGTGAGGGGGTACAGACCCAGTACTTC. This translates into CAWSEGVQTQYF.

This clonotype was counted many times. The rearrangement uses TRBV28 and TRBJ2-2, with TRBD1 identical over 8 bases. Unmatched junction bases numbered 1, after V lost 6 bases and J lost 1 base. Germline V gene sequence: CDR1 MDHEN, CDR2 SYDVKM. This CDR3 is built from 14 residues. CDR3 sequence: CASSGTGNTGELFF. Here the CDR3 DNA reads TGTGCCAGCAGCGGGACAGGGAACACCGGGGAGCTGTTTTTT. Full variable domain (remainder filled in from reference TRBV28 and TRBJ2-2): DVKVTQSSRYLVKRTGEKVFLECVQDMDHENMFWYRQDPGLGLRLIYFSYDVKMKEKGDIPEGYSVSREKKERFSLILESASTNQTSMYLCASSGTGNTGELFFGEGSRLTVL.

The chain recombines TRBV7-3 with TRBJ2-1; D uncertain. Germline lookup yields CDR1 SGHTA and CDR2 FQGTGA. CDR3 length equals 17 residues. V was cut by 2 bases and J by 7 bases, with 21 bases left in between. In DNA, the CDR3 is TGTGCCAGCAGCTTAGAATTCCTAGGTTCAGGTCGGAATGAGCAGTTCTTC. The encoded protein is CASSLEFLGSGRNEQFF. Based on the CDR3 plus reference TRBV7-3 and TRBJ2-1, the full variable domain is GAGVSQTPSNKVTEKGKYVELRCDPISGHTALYWYRQSLGQGPEFLIYFQGTGAADDSGLPNDRFFAVRPEGSVSTLKIQRTERGDSAVYLCASSLEFLGSGRNEQFFGPGTRLTVL.

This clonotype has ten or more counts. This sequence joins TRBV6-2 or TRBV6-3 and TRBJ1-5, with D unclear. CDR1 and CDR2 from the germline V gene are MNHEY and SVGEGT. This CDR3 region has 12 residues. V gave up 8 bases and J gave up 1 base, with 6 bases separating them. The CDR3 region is CASGRSNQPQHF. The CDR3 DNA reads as TGTGCCAGCGGAAGGAGCAATCAGCCCCAGCATTTT.

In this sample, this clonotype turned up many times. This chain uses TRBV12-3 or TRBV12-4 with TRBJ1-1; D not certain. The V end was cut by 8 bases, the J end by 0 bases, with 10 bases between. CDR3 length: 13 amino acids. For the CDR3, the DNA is TGTGCCAGCTCACGAGATTTGAACACTGAAGCTTTCTTT. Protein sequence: CASSRDLNTEAFF.

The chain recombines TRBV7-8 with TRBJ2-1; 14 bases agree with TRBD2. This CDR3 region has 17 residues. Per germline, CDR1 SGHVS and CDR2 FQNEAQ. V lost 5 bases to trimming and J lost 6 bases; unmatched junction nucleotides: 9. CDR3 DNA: TGTGCCAGCAGCGTGGGACTAGCGGGAGAGTTTGGCAATGAGCAGTTCTTC. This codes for CASSVGLAGEFGNEQFF.

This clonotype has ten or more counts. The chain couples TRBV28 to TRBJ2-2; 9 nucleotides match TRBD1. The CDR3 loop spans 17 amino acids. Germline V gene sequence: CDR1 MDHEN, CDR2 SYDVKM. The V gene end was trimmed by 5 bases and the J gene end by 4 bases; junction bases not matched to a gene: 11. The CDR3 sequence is CASSRPRWTGATGELFF. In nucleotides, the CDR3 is TGTGCCAGCAGTCGCCCTCGTTGGACAGGGGCCACCGGGGAGCTGTTTTTT.

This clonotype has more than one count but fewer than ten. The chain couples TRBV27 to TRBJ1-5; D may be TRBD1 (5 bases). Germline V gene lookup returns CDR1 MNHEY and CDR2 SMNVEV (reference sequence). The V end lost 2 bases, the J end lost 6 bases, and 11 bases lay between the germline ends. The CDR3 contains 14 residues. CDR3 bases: TGTGCCAGCAGTTTAGTGGGGACCAGTCAGCCCCAGCATTTT. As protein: CASSLVGTSQPQHF.

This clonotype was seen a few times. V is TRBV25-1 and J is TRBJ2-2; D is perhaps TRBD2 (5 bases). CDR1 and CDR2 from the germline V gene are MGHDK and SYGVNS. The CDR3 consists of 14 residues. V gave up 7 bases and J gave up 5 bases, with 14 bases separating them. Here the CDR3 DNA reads TGTGCCAGCAAGCCCAGATTAGCGACCGGGGAGCTGTTTTTT. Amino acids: CASKPRLATGELFF.

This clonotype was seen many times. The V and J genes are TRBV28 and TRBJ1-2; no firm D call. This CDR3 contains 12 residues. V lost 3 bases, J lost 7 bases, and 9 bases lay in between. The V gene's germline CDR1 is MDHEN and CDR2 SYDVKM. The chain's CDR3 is CASSFGVVGYTF. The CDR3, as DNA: TGTGCCAGCAGTTTCGGGGTGGTTGGCTACACCTTC.